This entry describes one TCR beta chain. Its antigen remains unidentified. The CDR3 loop spans 16 amino acids. Germline CDR1 and CDR2: LGHNA and YSLEER. The source of the sample is a study of cytomegalovirus exposure and HLA in healthy donors. Points from the study as a whole: Common viral pathogens seemed to be connected with several of the most significant clusters, according to a later analysis.

It was with 60 Vbeta and 13 Jbeta primers that the PCR ran. Assay: immunoSEQ multiplex PCR; the TCRdb copy retains only in-frame clones and omits some. Among 140,000 or so clones listed, roughly 79% were seen once. Sequencing input: PBMCs. The gene calls are TRBV4-3 and TRBJ2-5; weak D call: TRBD1 (5 bases). The J call may be mistaken, given a closer DNA end match to TRBJ2-7. The TCR sequence derives from a woman aged 55-70 years in good health and CMV-seropositive. The CDR3 DNA sequence: TGCGCCAGCAGCCAAAGCTTCCCACAGGTAAACTACGAGCAGTACTTC. Protein product: CASSQSFPQVNYEQYF.